What follows are 27 T cell receptor beta chains derived from one specimen sequenced in a study of cytomegalovirus exposure and HLA in healthy donors. The PCR used 60 Vbeta and 13 Jbeta primers. Assay used: immunoSEQ multiplex PCR; TCRdb lists only in-frame clones, some missing. The sample has approximately 160,000 clones; 60% to 75% are singletons. The sequencing input was PBMCs. These receptors were taken from a woman aged 45-60 years in good health and CMV-seropositive.

The rearrangement links TRBV6-5 to TRBJ1-1; D unresolved. The CDR3 spans 14 residues. V was shortened by 6 bases and J by 0 bases, with 11 bases between the two germline ends. Per the germline V gene, CDR1 is MNHEY and CDR2 is SVGAGI. In nucleotides, the CDR3 is TGTGCCAGCAGACCAGGACTGATGAACACTGAAGCTTTCTTT. Translation gives CASRPGLMNTEAFF.

The rearrangement joins TRBV5-6 to TRBJ2-1, with TRBD1 matching 8 bases. Germline V gives CDR1 SGHDT, CDR2 YYEEEE. The V segment lost 4 bases and the J segment 8 bases; nucleotides outside the gene matches: 5. This CDR3 contains 13 residues. The CDR3, as DNA: TGTGCCAGCAGCGAGGGACAGGCCGATGAGCAGTTCTTC. Amino acids: CASSEGQADEQFF. Using reference TRBV5-6 and TRBJ2-1 for the parts outside the CDR3, the full variable domain is DAGVTQSPTHLIKTRGQQVTLRCSPKSGHDTVSWYQQALGQGPQFIFQYYEEEERQRGNFPDRFSGHQFPNYSSELNVNALLLGDSALYLCASSEGQADEQFFGPGTRLTVL.

The chain has TRBV18 and TRBJ1-5; the match to TRBD1 covers 7 bases. Germline lookup yields CDR1 KGHSH and CDR2 LQKENI. V lost 4 bases, J lost 1 base, and 13 bases stayed unmatched. This CDR3 is 18 amino acids long. CDR3 protein: CASSLREGGVGSNQPQHF. In nucleotides, the CDR3 is TGTGCCAGCTCACTTAGAGAAGGGGGCGTAGGGAGCAATCAGCCCCAGCATTTT.

The CDR3 nucleotides read TGTGCCAGCAGCTTGAGGGGAAGGGAGACCCAGTACTTC. Protein product: CASSLRGRETQYF. The chain employs TRBV5-4 and TRBJ2-5; D is perhaps TRBD1 (5 bases). Per germline, CDR1 SGHNT and CDR2 YYREEE (reference sequence). The V and J ends lost 1 base and 5 bases respectively, with 9 bases between them. The CDR3 length is 13 residues.

The V gene is TRBV6-5, the J gene TRBJ2-7; 7 bases agree with TRBD2. The CDR3 consists of 14 residues. The trim removed 3 bases at V and 2 bases at J, leaving 4 bases unmatched. Germline CDR1 reads MNHEY; CDR2 reads SVGAGI. The CDR3 reads CASSYNGGTYEQYF. The CDR3 DNA follows: TGTGCCAGCAGTTATAACGGGGGGACCTACGAGCAGTACTTC.

The J gene is TRBJ1-5, the V gene TRBV7-8, with 7 positions matching TRBD1. This CDR3 is built from 15 residues. V gave up 0 bases and J gave up 6 bases; unmatched junction bases: 5. CDR1 and CDR2 (germline): SGHVS, FQNEAQ. In nucleotides, the CDR3 is TGTGCCAGCAGCTTAGCTAGGGGGCCGAGTCAGCCCCAGCATTTT. Its protein product is CASSLARGPSQPQHF.

The chain recombines TRBV11-2 with TRBJ1-6; unclear D gene. The CDR3 totals 14 residues. The germline V gene encodes CDR1 SGHAT and CDR2 FQNNGV. V was trimmed by 0 bases and J by 10 bases, leaving 10 bases between them. The CDR3 region has the DNA TGTGCCAGCAGCTTAGACCCCTTCGGGTCACCCCTCCACTTT. This codes for CASSLDPFGSPLHF.

V gene TRBV5-6 combines with J gene TRBJ1-4; D is unclear. The V gene's germline CDR1 is SGHDT and CDR2 YYEEEE. V was trimmed by 4 bases and J by 8 bases, leaving 15 bases between them. CDR3 length: 14 amino acids. CDR3 loop: CASSRKSSGEKLFF. The CDR3 DNA sequence: TGTGCCAGCAGCCGTAAATCGTCCGGGGAAAAACTGTTTTTT.

This clone was observed a handful of times. Other DNA sequences within the sample encode an identical CDR3. CDR3 sequence (DNA): TGTGCCAGCAGCGCCGGGACAGAAAACACTGAAGCTTTCTTT. As protein: CASSAGTENTEAFF. The rearrangement links TRBV9 to TRBJ1-1; TRBD1 agrees at 7 bases. This CDR3 spans 14 amino acids. Germline V lookup: CDR1 SGDLS, CDR2 YYNGEE. J lost 2 bases, V lost 3 bases, and 4 bases had no gene match. The full variable domain, its missing parts supplied by reference TRBV9 and TRBJ1-1, is DSGVTQTPKHLITATGQRVTLRCSPRSGDLSVYWYQQSLDQGLQFLIQYYNGEERAKGNILERFSAQQFPDLHSELNLSSLELGDSALYFCASSAGTENTEAFFGQGTRLTVV.

This chain connects TRBV27 to TRBJ1-5, with a weak D call TRBD1 (6 bases). The germline V and J ends were trimmed by 5 bases and 6 bases, with 14 bases remaining between them. CDR1 MNHEY and CDR2 SMNVEV come from the germline V gene (reference sequence). This CDR3 has 14 residues. The CDR3, as DNA: TGTGCCAGCAGTCCACGACAGGAAGGTCAGCCCCAGCATTTT. This translates into CASSPRQEGQPQHF.

J is TRBJ2-5 and V is TRBV7-2; TRBD2 matches at 9 bases. The CDR3 totals 15 residues. CDR1 is SGHTA, CDR2 FQGNSA, per germline. The trim removed 5 bases at V and 2 bases at J, leaving 6 bases unmatched. As DNA, the CDR3 is TGTGCCAGCAGCGTCCAGCGGGGGGATCAAGAGACCCAGTACTTC. This gives the protein CASSVQRGDQETQYF. Variable domain in full (rest from reference TRBV7-2 and TRBJ2-5): GAGVSQSPSNKVTEKGKDVELRCDPISGHTALYWYRQSLGQGLEFLIYFQGNSAPDKSGLPSDRFSAERTGGSVSTLTIQRTQQEDSAVYLCASSVQRGDQETQYFGPGTRLLVL.

This sequence joins TRBV5-4 and TRBJ2-5; 13 positions match TRBD2. Unmatched junction bases numbered 5, after V lost 3 bases and J lost 0 bases. There are 17 residues in the CDR3. The germline gives CDR1 SGHNT, CDR2 YYREEE (reference sequence). The DNA of the CDR3 is TGTGCCAGCAGCTCACGACTAGCGGGGGGATACCAAGAGACCCAGTACTTC. Its protein is CASSSRLAGGYQETQYF.

This chain joins TRBV4-1 and TRBJ2-1; D possibly corresponds to TRBD2 (7 bases). V was shortened by 2 bases and J by 2 bases, with 13 bases between the two germline ends. CDR3 length: 16 amino acids. The V gene's germline CDR1 is MGHRA and CDR2 YSYEKL. The CDR3 DNA is TGCGCCAGCAGCCAACCCGGGGGGCCCCCCTACAATGAGCAGTTCTTC. Translating gives CASSQPGGPPYNEQFF.

The genes are TRBV4-2 and TRBJ1-5; D is unresolved. Germline loops: CDR1 LGHNA, CDR2 YNFKEQ. CDR3 length: 15 amino acids. The V end was cut by 5 bases, the J end by 8 bases, with 19 bases between. Written as DNA, the CDR3 is TGTGCCAGCAGCAAAAGTGCGGACGGGATAGAGCCCCAGCATTTT. The encoded protein is CASSKSADGIEPQHF.

V usage is TRBV15 and J usage is TRBJ1-5, with a tentative D call TRBD1 (5 bases). V lost 1 base to trimming and J lost 6 bases, with 13 bases between them. From germline, CDR1 is LNHNV and CDR2 YYDKDF (reference sequence). The CDR3 sequence is 15 residues long. The CDR3 nucleotides are TGTGCCACCAGCAGAGGGTCCGGGGGAATTCAGCCCCAGCATTTT. Encoded protein: CATSRGSGGIQPQHF. The full variable domain, rest sourced from reference TRBV15 and TRBJ1-5, is DAMVIQNPRYQVTQFGKPVTLSCSQTLNHNVMYWYQQKSSQAPKLLFHYYDKDFNNEADTPDNFQSRRPNTSFCFLDIRSPGLGDTAMYLCATSRGSGGIQPQHFGDGTRLSIL.

The chain combines TRBV5-1 with TRBJ2-3; 9 bases align to TRBD2. J was trimmed by 3 bases and V by 1 base; bases with no gene match: 3. The V gene's germline CDR1 is SGHRS and CDR2 YFSETQ. This CDR3 is 15 amino acids long. The CDR3 sequence: CASSLSGLATDTQYF. DNA of the CDR3: TGCGCCAGCAGCTTGTCGGGACTAGCAACAGATACGCAGTATTTT.

Here the CDR3 reads CASSPLSLGWGDQPQHF. The CDR3 DNA reads as TGTGCCAGCAGTCCCCTATCCTTGGGGTGGGGAGATCAGCCCCAGCATTTT. The V gene is TRBV27, the J gene TRBJ1-5; D gene ambiguous. The CDR3 is 17 residues long. Germline V gives CDR1 MNHEY, CDR2 SMNVEV (reference sequence). The germline V and J ends were trimmed by 5 bases and 5 bases, with 22 bases remaining between them.

The rearrangement joins TRBV11-2 to TRBJ2-7; D is uncertain. Germline V gene lookup returns CDR1 SGHAT and CDR2 FQNNGV. V gave up 1 base and J gave up 6 bases, with 7 bases separating them. The CDR3 is made up of 12 amino acids. This CDR3 is CASSLGVGEQYF. The CDR3 DNA follows: TGTGCCAGCAGCTTAGGCGTTGGCGAGCAGTACTTC.

The chain has TRBV7-2 and TRBJ1-3; D gene uncertain. The V and J ends lost 5 bases and 3 bases respectively, with 17 bases between them. In germline, CDR1 is SGHTA, CDR2 FQGNSA. The CDR3 consists of 16 residues. The CDR3 coding sequence is TGTGCCAGCAGCAGTCGGCGGCTTGGCGGTGGAAACACCATATATTTT. Its protein is CASSSRRLGGGNTIYF.

The rearrangement joins TRBV14 to TRBJ2-2; 7 nucleotides align to TRBD2. CDR1 is SGHDN, CDR2 FVKESK, per germline. V dropped 1 base and J dropped 5; count of bases not matched to a gene: 1. CDR3 size: 14 residues. The CDR3 DNA reads as TGTGCCAGCAGCCAAGTAGCGGGTACCGGGGAGCTGTTTTTT. Protein: CASSQVAGTGELFF. The full variable domain, its missing parts supplied by reference TRBV14 and TRBJ2-2, is EAGVTQFPSHSVIEKGQTVTLRCDPISGHDNLYWYRRVMGKEIKFLLHFVKESKQDESGMPNNRFLAERTGGTYSTLKVQPAELEDSGVYFCASSQVAGTGELFFGEGSRLTVL.

In its sample, this clone was seen a few times. The chain uses TRBV2 and TRBJ2-3; 8 nucleotides line up with TRBD2. With V trimmed by 7 bases and J by 5 bases, 5 bases remained unmatched. Germline V gene data show CDR1 as SNHLY and CDR2 as FYNNEI. CDR3 size: 13 residues. The CDR3 protein is CASNGGALDTQYF. The CDR3 DNA sequence: TGTGCCAGCAACGGGGGGGCCTTAGATACGCAGTATTTT.

The chain couples TRBV25-1 to TRBJ2-1; perhaps TRBD1 as D (6 bases). CDR1 MGHDK and CDR2 SYGVNS come from the germline V gene. The CDR3 length is 15 residues. Trimming took 2 bases from V and 7 from J, leaving 15 bases between them. The CDR3 sequence is CASSEDLGALNEQFF. The CDR3 bases are TGTGCCAGCAGTGAAGATCTGGGGGCCCTGAATGAGCAGTTCTTC.

The rearrangement links TRBV13 to TRBJ1-1; D remains ambiguous. Germline V lookup: CDR1 PRHDT, CDR2 FYEKMQ (reference sequence). The CDR3 has 12 residues. V was clipped by 4 bases and J by 5 bases, with 8 bases between them. Here the CDR3 reads CASSSISTEAFF. The CDR3 DNA sequence: TGTGCCAGCAGCTCCATTTCAACTGAAGCTTTCTTT.

This sequence joins TRBV19 and TRBJ2-7; D is ambiguous. Per the germline V gene, CDR1 is LNHDA and CDR2 is SQIVND (reference sequence). There are 12 residues in the CDR3. V was cut by 4 bases and J by 6 bases, with 10 bases left in between. The CDR3 loop is CASSTTEFEQYF. The CDR3 DNA reads TGTGCCAGTAGTACAACAGAGTTCGAGCAGTACTTC.

In this sample, this clone turned up a few times. Other DNA sequences from this sample encode an identical CDR3 as well. The chain combines TRBV20-1 with TRBJ1-1; possibly TRBD1 for D (5 bases). CDR1 is DFQATT, CDR2 SNEGSKA, per germline (reference sequence). The CDR3 runs to 11 residues. The V gene lost 3 bases and the J gene lost 7 bases, with 9 bases spanning the gap. In DNA form, the CDR3 reads TGCAGTGCTAGGGATAGGGGTGAAGCTTTCTTT. Protein sequence: CSARDRGEAFF.

This chain links TRBV29-1 with TRBJ2-5, with 8 bases matching TRBD1. TRBJ2-7 matches the DNA end more closely, so the J call is doubtful. Germline V gene lookup returns CDR1 SQVTM and CDR2 ANQGSEA. CDR3 length equals 13 residues. The CDR3 coding sequence is TGCAGCGTAGTCGCGGACAGGGAAGACGAGCAGTACTTC. This gives the protein CSVVADREDEQYF.

The chain carries TRBV5-1 and TRBJ2-5; 10 bases are a match to TRBD2. CDR1 is SGHRS, CDR2 YFSETQ, per germline. After removal of 5 bases from V and 3 bases from J, the junction contained 7 bases not matched to a gene. This CDR3 comprises 15 residues. CDR3 bases: TGCGCCAGCAGATCGGCTAGCGGGGGTGAAGAGACCCAGTACTTC. It specifies CASRSASGGEETQYF.